The clone carrying this TCR beta chain was seen ten or more times. Its specificity is not known. As processed by the authors: For papillary thyroid cancer, a distant-metastasis classifier was constructed from CDR3 differences observed across clinicopathological groups. From the PCR reads, TCRdb re-called clones with MiXCR. TCRdb, rather than the study authors, made the V and J calls. Here the sample spans 35,000 to 50,000 clones, approximately 25% being singletons. The CDR3 length is 14 residues. V dropped 4 bases and J dropped 6 bases, with 15 bases sitting between them. Germline V lookup: CDR1 SGHTA, CDR2 FQGTGA. This entry is derived from a study of metastatic and nonmetastatic thyroid tumors. Looking at the study overall: A comparison of repertoires was made across blood and tumor or nodule tissue from malignant and benign thyroid patients. Study-wide results and caveats: Significantly greater TCR beta diversity was reportedly found in malignant thyroid tumors than in benign nodules (in blood and tumor).

There were no patients who had received any treatment before thyroid surgery. This chain uses TRBV7-3 with TRBJ1-1; tentatively, D is TRBD1 (5 bases). Source material: tumor tissue. The sequence was collected from a female donor with papillary thyroid cancer or a benign thyroid nodule (not recorded which). Some clones in this sample may be carry-over from other donors' samples. Written as DNA, the CDR3 is TGTGCCAGCAGCTCGACGACAGCTTTGGCTGAAGCTTTCTTT. It specifies CASSSTTALAEAFF.